The sequence of this T cell receptor (beta chain) was determined in a study of cytomegalovirus exposure and HLA in healthy donors. A few counts support this clone. The PCR employed 60 Vbeta primers together with 13 Jbeta primers. Using immunoSEQ multiplex PCR, the repertoire was profiled, and TCRdb retains in-frame clones only, with some absent. The sample gives about 55,000 clones, about 76% of which show up once; around 2.6% is in the top ten. The V and J ends lost 10 bases and 5 bases, in that order; junction bases with no gene match: 4. The CDR3 is 13 residues long. Germline V lookup: CDR1 MNHNS, CDR2 SASEGT.

Sequences were obtained from PBMCs. The chain has TRBV6-1 and TRBJ2-1; 11 positions agree with TRBD2. This sequence originates from a female donor in good health and CMV-seronegative. For the CDR3, the DNA is TGTGCCACGGGGACTAGCGGACACAATGAGCAGTTCTTC. This encodes CATGTSGHNEQFF.